This T cell receptor (beta chain) was sequenced in a study of T cell repertoires in cytomegalovirus infection. At the level of the study: Peptides in the study included HLA-C-restricted and HLA-B-restricted CMV epitopes. Matching HLA type and CMV infection were both indicated by public TCR beta signatures. Notes on the study in general: Based on cumulative public TCR beta family frequency, carriers of CMV plus the relevant HLA were identified. Clonotype analysis showed dominance of the ex vivo response by HLA-C-restricted CMV-specific TCR beta clonotypes.

CDR1 and CDR2 from the germline V gene are SGHTA and FQGNSA. The germline V and J ends were trimmed by 2 bases and 0 bases, with 20 bases remaining between them. The CDR3 contains 20 residues. This clonotype showed up just a few times. What it binds is not known. Each CDR3 protein is one row after TCRdb ran MiXCR on the reads. The sample has 250,000 to 300,000 distinct CDR3 sequences, 22% seen once. V and J are TRBV7-2 and TRBJ1-6; D might be TRBD1 (5 bases). The source was cultured PBMCs, collected from culture after CMV antigen stimulation. This receptor was obtained from a human donor in good health (CMV status not recorded). Some clones in this sample may be carry-over from other donors' samples. CDR3 sequence: CASSLSTRTGLSSYNSPLHF. The CDR3 DNA is TGTGCCAGCAGCTTATCCACCCGTACAGGACTGAGCTCCTATAATTCACCCCTCCACTTT.